The 19 T cell receptor beta chains below come from one sample, sequenced in a study of blood T cell repertoires in COVID-19. Only in-frame clones appear in the TCRdb table, and some are missing; sequencing was by immunoSEQ multiplex PCR. Of roughly 250,000 clones in the sample, more than 80% were seen once. Sequences were obtained from peripheral blood. The origin of the receptors is a woman in her thirties or forties with acute or convalescent COVID-19.

The chain links TRBV7-7 to TRBJ2-3; 8 nucleotides align to TRBD2. The junction had 3 bases not matched to a gene; V was cut back by 2 bases and J by 5 bases. Germline V CDR1 and CDR2: SSHAT, FNYEAQ (reference sequence). The length of the CDR3 is 14 residues. Here the CDR3 reads CASSLNAGGDTQYF. CDR3 in DNA: TGTGCCAGCAGCTTAAATGCGGGGGGAGATACGCAGTATTTT.

The chain couples TRBV7-2 to TRBJ1-2, with TRBD1 identical over 9 bases. The junction had 8 bases not matched to a gene; V was cut back by 3 bases and J by 6 bases. Germline loops: CDR1 SGHTA, CDR2 FQGNSA. The CDR3 totals 15 residues. CDR3 nucleotides: TGTGCCAGCAGCTTTCTTGCCGGGACAGGGCATGGCTACACCTTC. Its protein is CASSFLAGTGHGYTF.

V usage is TRBV12-5 and J usage is TRBJ1-1, with unresolved D. V shed 5 bases and J shed 0 bases, with 10 bases lying between them. The CDR3 runs to 14 residues. Germline lookup yields CDR1 LGHNT and CDR2 FRNRAP. The CDR3 sequence: CASGPAGMNTEAFF. The CDR3 DNA sequence: TGTGCTAGTGGTCCGGCAGGAATGAACACTGAAGCTTTCTTT.

J is TRBJ1-2 and V is TRBV4-2; D is unresolved. The V end lost 1 base, the J end lost 4 bases, and 10 bases lay between the germline ends. CDR1 and CDR2 from the germline V gene are LGHNA and YNFKEQ. The CDR3 contains 14 residues. This chain's CDR3 is CASSQGRGGYGYTF. CDR3 DNA: TGTGCCAGCAGCCAAGGCCGGGGTGGCTATGGCTACACCTTC.

The chain employs TRBV11-2 and TRBJ2-7; 7 bases are a match to TRBD2. Germline-derived CDR1 and CDR2 are SGHAT and FQNNGV. This CDR3 contains 13 residues. The J segment lost 2 bases and the V segment lost 3 bases, leaving 1 base of the junction unmatched. CDR3 protein: CASSFGTTYEQYV. The CDR3, as DNA: TGTGCCAGCAGCTTCGGGACTACCTACGAGCAGTACGTC.

The rearrangement links TRBV19 to TRBJ1-1; 8 bases are shared with TRBD1. V shed 5 bases and J 6 bases; nucleotides not matched to a gene: 8. CDR3 length equals 14 residues. Germline V gene sequence: CDR1 LNHDA, CDR2 SQIVND (reference sequence). The CDR3 here is CASSPRTGTAEAFF. The CDR3 DNA follows: TGTGCCAGTAGTCCTCGGACAGGGACGGCTGAAGCTTTCTTT.

The genes are TRBV6-2 or TRBV6-3 and TRBJ1-5, with 7 bases matching TRBD1. V was clipped by 5 bases and J by 1 base; unmatched bases: 2. CDR1 and CDR2 from the germline V gene are MNHEY and SVGEGT. The CDR3 is 14 residues long. The CDR3 here is CASSKTGSNQPQHF. In DNA form, the CDR3 reads TGTGCCAGCAGTAAGACAGGGAGCAATCAGCCCCAGCATTTT.

The chain employs TRBV10-3 and TRBJ1-1, with D possibly TRBD1 on 6 matching bases. Germline-derived CDR1 and CDR2 are ENHRY and SYGVKD. This CDR3 contains 14 residues. With 4 bases removed from V and 5 bases from J, the gap between germline ends came to 14 bases. As DNA, the CDR3 is TGTGCCATCAGTGCTCGGGACACAGAGACTGAAGCTTTCTTT. Translating gives CAISARDTETEAFF.

The chain employs TRBV6-5 and TRBJ1-5; TRBD1 might be the D (5 bases). The CDR3 covers 14 residues. Trimming pared 11 bases from V and 0 bases from J, leaving 14 bases between. Looked up from germline, CDR1 is MNHEY and CDR2 is SVGAGI. CDR3: CAGRAGGSNQPQHF. As DNA, the CDR3 is TGTGCCGGTAGGGCGGGGGGTAGCAATCAGCCCCAGCATTTT.

This clone was found once. V is TRBV5-1 and J is TRBJ1-1; D possibly corresponds to TRBD1 (5 bases). Trimming cost V 2 bases and J 0 bases, with 14 bases left between them. The CDR3 spans 16 residues. Germline V gives CDR1 SGHRS, CDR2 YFSETQ. The CDR3 sequence: CASSLSQGRMNTEAFF. CDR3 DNA sequence: TGCGCCAGCAGCTTAAGTCAGGGCAGGATGAACACTGAAGCTTTCTTT.

V gene TRBV3-1 (or the pseudogene TRBV3-2) combines with J gene TRBJ1-1, with D perhaps TRBD1 (6 bases). The germline gives CDR1 LGHDT, CDR2 YNNKEL (reference sequence). V was clipped by 4 bases and J by 4 bases, with 13 bases between them. This CDR3 has 14 residues. As DNA, the CDR3 is TGTGCCAGCAGCCGTGCAGGGGATCGCACTGAAGCTTTCTTT. The encoded protein is CASSRAGDRTEAFF.

The chain has TRBV7-8 and TRBJ1-5; TRBD1 agrees at 8 bases. This CDR3 is built from 15 residues. V gave up 4 bases and J gave up 1 base; unmatched junction bases: 3. In germline, CDR1 is SGHVS, CDR2 FQNEAQ. Here the CDR3 DNA reads TGTGCCAGCAGCTGGGGACAGGAAAGCAATCAGCCCCAGCATTTT. It is translated as CASSWGQESNQPQHF. Drawing the rest from reference TRBV7-8 and TRBJ1-5, the complete variable domain is GAGVSQSPRYKVAKRGQDVALRCDPISGHVSLFWYQQALGQGPEFLTYFQNEAQLDKSGLPSDRFFAERPEGSVSTLKIQRTQQEDSAVYLCASSWGQESNQPQHFGDGTRLSIL.

There are a few counts of this clone. The V gene is TRBV28, the J gene TRBJ1-1, with 10 bases lining up with TRBD1. J gave up 0 bases and V 6 bases, and 4 bases lay outside the gene matches. This CDR3 spans 15 amino acids. Germline CDR1 reads MDHEN; CDR2 reads SYDVKM. CDR3 in DNA: TGTGCCAGCAGAGGACAGGGGGTGGTGAACACTGAAGCTTTCTTT. It translates to CASRGQGVVNTEAFF.

The chain carries TRBV5-8 and TRBJ1-3, with 10 bases aligning to TRBD1. CDR1 is SGHTS, CDR2 YDEGEE, per germline. This CDR3 spans 16 amino acids. The V segment lost 0 bases and the J segment 3 bases; nucleotides outside the gene matches: 3. The CDR3 loop is CASSLGTGGFGNTIYF. The DNA of the CDR3 is TGTGCCAGCAGCTTGGGGACAGGGGGTTTTGGAAACACCATATATTTT.

J is TRBJ1-1 and V is TRBV18, with D perhaps TRBD1 (6 bases). This CDR3 is built from 15 residues. CDR1 and CDR2 from the germline V gene are KGHSH and LQKENI. Trimming cost V 10 bases and J 0 bases, with 18 bases left between them. CDR3 region: CATNPGGTMNTEAFF. The CDR3, as DNA: TGTGCCACCAACCCGGGGGGCACCATGAACACTGAAGCTTTCTTT.

This chain connects TRBV6-5 to TRBJ2-1; 10 bases agree with TRBD2. The germline CDR1 and CDR2 sequences are MNHEY and SVGAGI. Trimming cost V 9 bases and J 6 bases; bases outside gene matches: 11. The CDR3 loop spans 15 amino acids. The chain's CDR3 is CASSLLAGDPNEQFF. Here the CDR3 DNA reads TGTGCCAGTAGCCTTCTAGCGGGGGATCCCAATGAGCAGTTCTTC.

The chain has TRBV10-3 and TRBJ2-1; TRBD2 agrees at 8 bases. The CDR3 is made up of 15 amino acids. V dropped 6 bases and J dropped 7; count of bases not matched to a gene: 11. CDR1 and CDR2 from the germline V gene are ENHRY and SYGVKD. In DNA, the CDR3 is TGTGCCATCAGCACCCCGGGACTAGAAGATAATGAGCAGTTCTTC. Translating it yields CAISTPGLEDNEQFF.

The chain employs TRBV9 and TRBJ2-1; 7 nucleotides match TRBD1. Germline lookup yields CDR1 SGDLS and CDR2 YYNGEE. This CDR3 comprises 14 residues. The V segment lost 4 bases and the J segment 3 bases; nucleotides outside the gene matches: 4. CDR3 bases: TGTGCCAGCAGCCCCGGGACAGTCTACAATGAGCAGTTCTTC. This encodes CASSPGTVYNEQFF.

The CDR3 bases are TGTGCCAGCAGCCTGGGGACAGGGGGTCGCGGCTACACCTTC. Translated: CASSLGTGGRGYTF. The chain employs TRBV9 and TRBJ1-2; 11 positions agree with TRBD1. J gave up 8 bases and V 4 bases, and 7 bases lay outside the gene matches. Germline V gene data show CDR1 as SGDLS and CDR2 as YYNGEE. The CDR3 runs to 14 residues.